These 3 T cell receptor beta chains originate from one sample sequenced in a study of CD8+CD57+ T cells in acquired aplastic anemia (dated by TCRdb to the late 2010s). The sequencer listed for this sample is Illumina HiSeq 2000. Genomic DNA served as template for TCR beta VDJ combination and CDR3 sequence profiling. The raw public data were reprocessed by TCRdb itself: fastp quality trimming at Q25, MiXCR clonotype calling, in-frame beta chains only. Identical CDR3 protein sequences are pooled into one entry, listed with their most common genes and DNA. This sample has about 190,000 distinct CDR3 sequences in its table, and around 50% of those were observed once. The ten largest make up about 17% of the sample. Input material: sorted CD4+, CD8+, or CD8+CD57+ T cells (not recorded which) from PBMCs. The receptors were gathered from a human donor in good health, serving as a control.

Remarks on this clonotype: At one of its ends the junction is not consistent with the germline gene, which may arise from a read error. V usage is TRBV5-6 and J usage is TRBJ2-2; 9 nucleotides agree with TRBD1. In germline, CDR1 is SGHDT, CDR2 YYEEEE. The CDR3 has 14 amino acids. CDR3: CASKGQGHTRELFF. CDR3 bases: TGTGCCAGCAAGGGACAGGGACACACCAGGGAGCTGTTTTTT.

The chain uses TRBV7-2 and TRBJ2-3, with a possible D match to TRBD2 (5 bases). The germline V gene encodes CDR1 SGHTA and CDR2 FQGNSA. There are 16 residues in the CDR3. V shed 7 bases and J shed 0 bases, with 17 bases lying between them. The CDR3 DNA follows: TGTGCCAGCATACGGGGATCTCATTCTAGCACAGATACGCAGTATTTT. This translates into CASIRGSHSSTDTQYF.

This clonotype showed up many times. The CDR3 sequence: CASSIALGQGIYEQYF. The CDR3 DNA reads TGTGCCAGTAGTATAGCACTAGGACAGGGGATCTACGAGCAGTACTTC. The chain has TRBV19 and TRBJ2-7; 9 bases map to TRBD1. V gave up 1 base and J gave up 3 bases; unmatched junction bases: 7. CDR3 length: 16 residues. The germline CDR1 and CDR2 sequences are LNHDA and SQIVND (reference sequence).